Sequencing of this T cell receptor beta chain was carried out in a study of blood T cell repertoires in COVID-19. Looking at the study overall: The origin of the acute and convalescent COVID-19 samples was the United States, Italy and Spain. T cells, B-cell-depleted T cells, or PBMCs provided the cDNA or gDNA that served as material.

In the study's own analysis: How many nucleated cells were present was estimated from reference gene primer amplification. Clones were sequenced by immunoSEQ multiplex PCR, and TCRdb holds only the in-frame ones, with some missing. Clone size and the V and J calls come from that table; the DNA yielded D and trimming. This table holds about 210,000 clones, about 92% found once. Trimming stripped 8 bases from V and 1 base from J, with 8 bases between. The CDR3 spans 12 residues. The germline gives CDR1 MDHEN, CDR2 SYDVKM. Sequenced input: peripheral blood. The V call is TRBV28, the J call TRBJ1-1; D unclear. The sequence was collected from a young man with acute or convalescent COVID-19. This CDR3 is CASCSGNTEAFF. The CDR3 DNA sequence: TGTGCCAGCTGCTCCGGGAACACTGAAGCTTTCTTT.